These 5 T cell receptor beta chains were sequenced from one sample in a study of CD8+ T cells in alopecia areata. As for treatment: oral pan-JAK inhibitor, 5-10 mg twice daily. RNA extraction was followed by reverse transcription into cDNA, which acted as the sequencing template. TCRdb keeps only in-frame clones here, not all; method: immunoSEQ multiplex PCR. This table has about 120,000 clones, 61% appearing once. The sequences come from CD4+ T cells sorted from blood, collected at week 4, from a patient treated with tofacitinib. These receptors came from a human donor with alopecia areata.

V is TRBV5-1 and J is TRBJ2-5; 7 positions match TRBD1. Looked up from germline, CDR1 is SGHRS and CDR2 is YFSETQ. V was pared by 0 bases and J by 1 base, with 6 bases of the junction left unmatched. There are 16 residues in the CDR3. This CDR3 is CASSLEGTVIQETQYF. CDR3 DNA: TGCGCCAGCAGCTTGGAGGGGACAGTGATCCAAGAGACCCAGTACTTC.

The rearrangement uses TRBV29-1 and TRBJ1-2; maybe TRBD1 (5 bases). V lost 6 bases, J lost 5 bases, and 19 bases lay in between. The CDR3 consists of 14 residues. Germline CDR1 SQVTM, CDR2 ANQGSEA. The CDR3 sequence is CSVSPRDEQYGYTF. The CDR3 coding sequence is TGCAGCGTATCCCCCCGGGACGAACAATATGGCTACACCTTC.

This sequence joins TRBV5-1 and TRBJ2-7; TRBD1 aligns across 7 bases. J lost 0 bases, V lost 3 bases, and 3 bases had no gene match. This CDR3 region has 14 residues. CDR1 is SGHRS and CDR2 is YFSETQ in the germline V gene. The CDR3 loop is CASSSGTVSYEQYF. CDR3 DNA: TGCGCCAGCAGCTCTGGGACAGTCTCCTACGAGCAGTACTTC.

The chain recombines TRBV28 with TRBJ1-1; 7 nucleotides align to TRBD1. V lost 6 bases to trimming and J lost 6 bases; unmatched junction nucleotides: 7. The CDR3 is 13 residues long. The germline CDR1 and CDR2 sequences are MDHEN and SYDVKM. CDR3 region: CASRRGLRAEAFF. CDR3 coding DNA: TGTGCCAGCAGGAGGGGGCTCCGGGCTGAAGCTTTCTTT. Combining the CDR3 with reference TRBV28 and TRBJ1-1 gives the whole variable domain DVKVTQSSRYLVKRTGEKVFLECVQDMDHENMFWYRQDPGLGLRLIYFSYDVKMKEKGDIPEGYSVSREKKERFSLILESASTNQTSMYLCASRRGLRAEAFFGQGTRLTVV.

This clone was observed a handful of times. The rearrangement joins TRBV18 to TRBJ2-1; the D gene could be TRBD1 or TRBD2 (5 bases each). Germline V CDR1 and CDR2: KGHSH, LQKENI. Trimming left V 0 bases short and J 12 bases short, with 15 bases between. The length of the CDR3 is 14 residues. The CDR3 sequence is CASSPPSVQGGQFF. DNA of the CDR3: TGTGCCAGCTCACCACCTAGCGTCCAGGGTGGGCAGTTCTTC.